A selection of T cell receptor beta chains follows, all from one sample in a study of shared clonotypes between healthy human individuals. Method: immunoSEQ multiplex PCR; TCRdb's copy keeps in-frame clones and lacks some. This sample has over a million clones; approximately 97% occur once, and the top ten carry roughly 1.2%. Sequenced material: naive CD4+ T cells sorted from blood. The receptors shown here come from a man aged 30-40 years in good health. Each CDR3 is given with its conserved first and last residue. Fields, in order: CDR3 DNA, CDR3 protein, D gene, clone size, V gene, J gene. D genes are given only for firm matches. Some rows have no size entry. The others give once, few or many, or a class for an expanded clone.

DNA: TGTGCCAGCAGATCCAGGGATCGCAATCAGCCCCAGCATTTT
CDR3: CASRSRDRNQPQHF
D: NA
size: NA
V: TRBV27
J: TRBJ1-5

DNA: TGTGCCAGCAGCTTAGACAGGAACACTGAAGCTTTCTTT
CDR3: CASSLDRNTEAFF
D: NA
size: NA
V: TRBV7-8
J: TRBJ1-1

DNA: TGCGCCAGCAGCCAAGAGCGGCAAGGGACGATTGGTGTGGAGACCCAGTACTTC
CDR3: CASSQERQGTIGVETQYF
D: NA
size: NA
V: TRBV4-3
J: TRBJ2-5

DNA: TGCGCCAGCAGCCGAGGGACAGGGCCCCGCACAGATACGCAGTATTTT
CDR3: CASSRGTGPRTDTQYF
D: TRBD1
size: NA
V: TRBV11-2
J: TRBJ2-3

DNA: TGTGCCAGCAGTTTATTGGGCACAAAACTGTTTTTT
CDR3: CASSLLGTKLFF
D: NA
size: NA
V: TRBV28
J: TRBJ1-4

DNA: TGCAGCGTTCGGGGCCCAGAGGAGCTGAACACTGAAGCTTTCTTT
CDR3: CSVRGPEELNTEAFF
D: NA
size: once
V: TRBV29-1
J: TRBJ1-1

DNA: TGTGCCTGGAGCCGATTAATAACCTTCCGTGGGGCTAGCTCTGGAAACACCATATATTTT
CDR3: CAWSRLITFRGASSGNTIYF
D: NA
size: NA
V: TRBV30
J: TRBJ1-3

DNA: TGTGCCAGCGGACAGACCTACGAGCAGTACTTC
CDR3: CASGQTYEQYF
D: NA
size: NA
V: TRBV6-1
J: TRBJ2-7

DNA: TGTGCCAGCAGTTCTGGGGCGACGAGCACAGATACGCAGTATTTT
CDR3: CASSSGATSTDTQYF
D: NA
size: once
V: TRBV28
J: TRBJ2-3

DNA: TGTGCCAGCAGCCAGCCGGGACAATTCAGCACAGATACGCAGTATTTT
CDR3: CASSQPGQFSTDTQYF
D: NA
size: once
V: TRBV7-8
J: TRBJ2-3

DNA: TGTGCCAGCACCCAGGGACAGGACGAGACCCAGTACTTC
CDR3: CASTQGQDETQYF
D: TRBD1
size: NA
V: TRBV6-8
J: TRBJ2-5

DNA: TGTGCCAGCAGTTACTCGGGCCAGAGCTCTGGAAACACCATATATTTT
CDR3: CASSYSGQSSGNTIYF
D: NA
size: NA
V: TRBV6-5
J: TRBJ1-3

DNA: TGTGCCAGCACACTGACCGGGGTCTCCTACGAGCAGTACTTC
CDR3: CASTLTGVSYEQYF
D: NA
size: NA
V: TRBV28
J: TRBJ2-7

DNA: TGTGCCTTTGAAGCGGGAGGCCGCACAGATACGCAGTATTTT
CDR3: CAFEAGGRTDTQYF
D: TRBD2
size: NA
V: TRBV30
J: TRBJ2-3

DNA: TGTGCCAGTAGTCCCGGGGAGCGGGTTTTCGCCGAGCAGTACTTC
CDR3: CASSPGERVFAEQYF
D: NA
size: NA
V: TRBV19
J: TRBJ2-7

DNA: TGTGCCAGTAGTACCCAGGCAGGGCCATATGGCTACACCTTC
CDR3: CASSTQAGPYGYTF
D: NA
size: once
V: TRBV19
J: TRBJ1-2

DNA: TGTGCCAGCAGTTTACCTAGCGGGCTCATGAACACCGGGGAGCTGTTTTTT
CDR3: CASSLPSGLMNTGELFF
D: TRBD2
size: NA
V: TRBV28
J: TRBJ2-2